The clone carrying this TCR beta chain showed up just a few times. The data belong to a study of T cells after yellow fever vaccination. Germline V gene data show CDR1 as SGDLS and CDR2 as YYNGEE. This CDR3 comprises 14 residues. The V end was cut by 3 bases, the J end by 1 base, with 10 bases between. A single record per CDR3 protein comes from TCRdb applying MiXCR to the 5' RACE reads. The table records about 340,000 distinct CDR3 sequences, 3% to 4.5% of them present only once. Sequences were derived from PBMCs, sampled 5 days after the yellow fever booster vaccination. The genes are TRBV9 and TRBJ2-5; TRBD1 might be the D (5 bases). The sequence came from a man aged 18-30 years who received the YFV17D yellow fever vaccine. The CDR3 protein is CASSGSGFQETQYF. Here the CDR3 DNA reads TGTGCCAGCAGCGGGTCAGGGTTCCAAGAGACCCAGTACTTC.